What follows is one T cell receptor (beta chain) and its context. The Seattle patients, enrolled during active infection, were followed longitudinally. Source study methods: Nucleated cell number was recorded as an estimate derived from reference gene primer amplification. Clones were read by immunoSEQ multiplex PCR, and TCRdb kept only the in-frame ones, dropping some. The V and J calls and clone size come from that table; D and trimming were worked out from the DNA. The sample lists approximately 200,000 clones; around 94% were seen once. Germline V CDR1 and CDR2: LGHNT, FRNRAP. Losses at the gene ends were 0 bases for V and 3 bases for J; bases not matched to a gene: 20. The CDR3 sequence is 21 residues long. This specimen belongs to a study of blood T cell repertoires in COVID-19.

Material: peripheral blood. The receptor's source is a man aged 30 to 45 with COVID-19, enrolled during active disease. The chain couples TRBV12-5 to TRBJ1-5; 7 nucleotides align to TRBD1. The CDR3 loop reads CASGLVDRASLSSNPNQPQHF. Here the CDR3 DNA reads TGTGCTAGTGGTTTGGTCGACAGGGCGAGTCTCTCGAGTAATCCCAATCAGCCCCAGCATTTT.